This T cell receptor (beta chain) was sequenced in a study of CD8+ T cells in alopecia areata. As to treatment: oral pan-JAK inhibitor, 5-10 mg twice daily. As part of sample collection, lesional scalp punch biopsies and peripheral blood were taken from alopecia areata patients. V trimming: 2 bases; J trimming: 3 bases; junction bases outside the gene matches: 7. This CDR3 contains 16 residues. Following extraction, RNA underwent reverse transcription to cDNA, which served as the sequencing template. The data were produced by immunoSEQ multiplex PCR, yet TCRdb's version contains in-frame clones alone and is incomplete. The table lists hundreds of thousands of clones, 60% of them singletons, with 0.75% to 0.95% in the top ten. Regarding this clone: Its matching antigen is unknown.

Points from the study as a whole: The treated group had a single nonresponder, limiting CD8+ expansion-response conclusions.

The source material was CD4+ T cells sorted from blood, sampled at week 52, from a patient treated with tofacitinib. The TCR sequence derives from a human donor with alopecia areata. V is TRBV23-1 and J is TRBJ2-1, with 7 bases that match TRBD2. TRBV23-1 is known as an ORF, though its function is uncertain. CDR3 nucleotides: TGCGCCAGCAGTCAAAGTTCCAGCGGGGACTACAATGAGCAGTTCTTC. It codes for CASSQSSSGDYNEQFF.